Following are 6 T cell receptor beta chains from one sample sequenced in a study of blood T cells in healthy people across ages (dated by TCRdb to the mid-2010s). Libraries came from 5' RACE. The second PCR ran for about 6 to 11 cycles and used a J-beta primer mix along with a sample-barcoded 5' primer. TCRdb handled the public reads itself, with Q25 trimming in fastp and clone calling in MiXCR, and kept productive beta chains. Each CDR3 protein gets just one entry, which takes the most common genes and DNA from the rows behind it. The sample table shows roughly 1.9 million distinct CDR3 sequences, and 30% to 40% are seen once. Together, the top ten hold about 23% of the sample. The sample consisted of blood. The receptors here all came from a human donor in good health.

This clonotype was counted a few times. The chain has TRBV29-1 and TRBJ1-4; possibly TRBD1 for D (5 bases). V was shortened by 6 bases and J by 4 bases, with 12 bases between the two germline ends. The CDR3 totals 13 residues. CDR1 is SQVTM, CDR2 ANQGSEA, per germline. CDR3 bases: TGCAGCGTCCTGACAGACCTTAATGAAAAACTGTTTTTT. Amino acids: CSVLTDLNEKLFF.

The chain recombines TRBV20-1 with TRBJ2-7, with D uncertain. The CDR3 totals 14 residues. Trimming cost V 6 bases and J 0 bases, with 15 bases left between them. Germline CDR1 reads DFQATT; CDR2 reads SNEGSKA (reference sequence). The CDR3 loop is CSASTGSYSYEQYF. DNA for the CDR3: TGCAGTGCCAGTACCGGGTCCTACTCCTACGAGCAGTACTTC.

This chain joins TRBV7-2 and TRBJ2-1; 9 bases fit TRBD2. The germline gives CDR1 SGHTA, CDR2 FQGNSA. V lost 1 base to trimming and J lost 12 bases; unmatched junction nucleotides: 1. The CDR3 loop spans 12 amino acids. The CDR3 DNA follows: TGTGCCAGCAGCTTAGGCGGGGGGGGGCAGTTCTTC. Translation gives CASSLGGGGQFF.

On this clonotype itself: Mismatch with germline at one junction end may stem from a read error. V is TRBV11-3 and J is TRBJ2-1; tentative D call: TRBD1 (6 bases). Germline CDR1 reads SGHNT; CDR2 reads YENEEA. The CDR3 spans 14 residues. The CDR3 here is CASRTGNTYNGQFF. CDR3 bases: TGTGCCAGCAGAACAGGGAACACCTACAATGGGCAGTTCTTC.

The chain couples TRBV6-5 to TRBJ1-2; D might be TRBD1 (5 bases). This CDR3 spans 13 amino acids. Germline V CDR1 and CDR2: MNHEY, SVGAGI. V was pared by 2 bases and J by 6 bases, with 10 bases between. The CDR3 region has the DNA TGTGCCAGCAGTTACAGGGGCAGTCATGGCTACACCTTC. It codes for CASSYRGSHGYTF.

This clonotype was counted between two and nine times. The chain couples TRBV4-2 to TRBJ1-2, with a tentative D call TRBD1 (6 bases). Trimming took off 3 bases at V and 2 bases at J, with 16 bases between the two ends. The length of the CDR3 is 16 residues. The germline CDR1 and CDR2 sequences are LGHNA and YNFKEQ. CDR3 loop: CASSHPGANLNYGYTF. In DNA form, the CDR3 reads TGTGCCAGCAGCCACCCGGGGGCGAACCTGAACTATGGCTACACCTTC.